This is a list of T cell receptor beta chains from one sample in a study of T cell repertoires in cytomegalovirus infection. For these TCRs, the target antigens are not known. A single record per CDR3 protein comes from TCRdb applying MiXCR to the reads. The sample includes 830,000 or so distinct CDR3 sequences, approximately 32% of them seen just once. Sequences were derived from cultured CD8+ T cells from PBMCs, sampled from culture after CMV antigen stimulation. Every receptor here comes from a human donor in good health (CMV status not recorded). Some clones in this sample may be carry-over from other donors' samples. Each CDR3 is given with its conserved first and last residue. A D gene is named only where the DNA matches it firmly. Not all rows give a size; the values are once, few, many and, for expanded clones, a class.

CDR3 DNA	CDR3 protein	D gene	V gene	J gene	clone size
TGTGCCAGCAGTTCTGCCCATAGGACAGGGGACTATGCAGTGTTTTTT	CASSSAHRTGDYAVFF	TRBD1	TRBV12-3/TRBV12-4	TRBJ1-4	few
TGCGCCAGCAGCTCCGCGCTGGGACTTAATGAGCAGTTCTTC	CASSSALGLNEQFF	NA	TRBV4-1	TRBJ2-1	NA
TGTGCCACCAGCAGAGGTAGGGGAGGGACAGATACGCAGTATTTT	CATSRGRGGTDTQYF	TRBD2	TRBV15	TRBJ2-3	NA
TGTGCCAGCACCCTAGCTGGAAACACCATATATTTT	CASTLAGNTIYF	NA	TRBV7-4	TRBJ1-3	NA
TGTGCCAGCAGCCCCGCCGGGGACAACTATGGCTACACCTTC	CASSPAGDNYGYTF	NA	TRBV7-2	TRBJ1-2	many
TGTGCCAGCAGTGAGGGGACAGGGATCCACGAGCAGTACTTC	CASSEGTGIHEQYF	TRBD1	TRBV2	TRBJ2-7	NA
TGTGCCAGCAGTCCAACAATGGGCGGGGGACCCACAGATACGCAGTATTTT	CASSPTMGGGPTDTQYF	TRBD2	TRBV28	TRBJ2-3	NA
TGTGCCAGCAGCGACATTGGACAGCTAGTCGACCAGCCCCAGCATTTT	CASSDIGQLVDQPQHF	NA	TRBV7-9	TRBJ1-5	few
TGTGCCAGCAGCCCCCCGGCTAGCGGGGGCACAGATACGCAGTATTTT	CASSPPASGGTDTQYF	TRBD2	TRBV7-6	TRBJ2-3	few
TGCGCCAGCAGCCGTCTTGGGCTGGAGGAGACCCAGTACTTC	CASSRLGLEETQYF	NA	TRBV4-1	TRBJ2-5	NA
TGTGCCAGCAGTTCCCAAGGGGGAAGAGGGTCCTACGAGCAGTACTTC	CASSSQGGRGSYEQYF	NA	TRBV7-9	TRBJ2-7	NA
TGTGCCAGCAGTTTGGGGAAGAGTAGCACAGATACGCAGTATTTT	CASSLGKSSTDTQYF	NA	TRBV27	TRBJ2-3	NA
TGTGCCAGCAGCTTGAGCCCCGGACTGCAAAATCAGCCCCAGCATTTT	CASSLSPGLQNQPQHF	NA	TRBV11-2	TRBJ1-5	NA
TGTGCCAGCAGCACCAACAATCAGCCCCAGCATTTT	CASSTNNQPQHF	NA	TRBV27	TRBJ1-5	many
TGTGCCAGCAGCCGGACTAGCGGGGGGGCCGGGAACACCGGGGAGCTGTTTTTT	CASSRTSGGAGNTGELFF	TRBD2	TRBV7-6	TRBJ2-2	few
TGTGCCAGCAGCTCCGGGTCTGTAAGCGGCTACACCTTC	CASSSGSVSGYTF	NA	TRBV12-3/TRBV12-4	TRBJ1-2	many
TGTGCCAGCAGCTTAGCGGAGGGGAGAGGGCAGGACTATGGCTACACCTTC	CASSLAEGRGQDYGYTF	NA	TRBV7-2	TRBJ1-2	many
TGTGCCAGCAGTACACTAGCGGGCGCTGCCTTGGCAGATACGCAGTATTTT	CASSTLAGAALADTQYF	TRBD2	TRBV27	TRBJ2-3	few
TGTGCCAGCAGCCTCAGACTAGCGGGGGTTCACAATGAGCAGTTCTTC	CASSLRLAGVHNEQFF	TRBD2	TRBV9	TRBJ2-1	NA
TGTGCCATCAGTGAGACCCTAGCGGGGGGTCGCACAGATACGCAGTATTTT	CAISETLAGGRTDTQYF	TRBD2	TRBV10-3	TRBJ2-3	few
TGTGCCAGCAGCTTAGTGGCAGGGCCCTACAATGAGCAGTTCTTC	CASSLVAGPYNEQFF	NA	TRBV7-2	TRBJ2-1	many
TGTGCCAGCAGCCCGGGCTGGGGACTAGAGGCTGAAGCTTTCTTT	CASSPGWGLEAEAFF	NA	TRBV5-6	TRBJ1-1	NA
TGTGCCAGCAGCTTAGATTCAACCGATGCGACCGTCTACGAGCAGTACTTC	CASSLDSTDATVYEQYF	NA	TRBV11-1	TRBJ2-7	NA
TGTGCCAGCAGCTTCGACAGCCGCAATCAGCCCCAGCATTTT	CASSFDSRNQPQHF	NA	TRBV7-9	TRBJ1-5	NA
TGTGCCAGCAGCTTATCGTCAGGAGGGACGAACACTGAAGCTTTCTTT	CASSLSSGGTNTEAFF	NA	TRBV7-9	TRBJ1-1	few
TGTGCCAGCAGTTACTCGGTTAGCGGGAGTACGGGCAATGAGCAGTTCTTC	CASSYSVSGSTGNEQFF	TRBD2	TRBV6-2/TRBV6-3	TRBJ2-1	NA
TGTGCCAGCAGTTCGAACCTCGACGCTTCCACCGGGGAGCTGTTTTTT	CASSSNLDASTGELFF	NA	TRBV27	TRBJ2-2	NA
TGTGCCAGCAGTTACTCGCAACTAGCCAATGAGCAGTTCTTC	CASSYSQLANEQFF	NA	TRBV6-2/TRBV6-3	TRBJ2-1	few
TGTGCCAGCAGCTTGGTGCTAGCGGGGGGGCCCGGGGAGCTGTTTTTT	CASSLVLAGGPGELFF	TRBD2	TRBV5-5	TRBJ2-2	NA
TGTGCCGTCCAAAAGGGGGGCAATCAGCCCCAGCATTTT	CAVQKGGNQPQHF	NA	TRBV19	TRBJ1-5	few
TGTGTCAGCAGTCCCGGTAGCATGGTCGGGCAGTACTTC	CVSSPGSMVGQYF	NA	TRBV12-3/TRBV12-4	TRBJ2-7	few
TGTGCCAGCAGCTCCCGGGACAGGGCTGCCTACGAGCAGTACTTC	CASSSRDRAAYEQYF	TRBD1	TRBV7-2	TRBJ2-7	NA
TGTGCCACCAGCAGCCCCCCATGGCAGGGCCTTAACACCGGGGAGCTGTTTTTT	CATSSPPWQGLNTGELFF	NA	TRBV15	TRBJ2-2	NA
TGTGCCAGCAGTCTTTCCGGGACAGCTAAAGAGACCCAGTACTTC	CASSLSGTAKETQYF	TRBD1	TRBV28	TRBJ2-5	NA
TGTGCCAGCAGTTCATGGGGGGGCACTGAAGCTTTCTTT	CASSSWGGTEAFF	NA	TRBV12-3/TRBV12-4	TRBJ1-1	NA
TGTGCCAGCAGCTTAGGAGCGGGGGGCCAGGAGCAGTTCTTC	CASSLGAGGQEQFF	TRBD2	TRBV7-9	TRBJ2-1	NA
TGTGCCAGCAGCGTGACAGAGTCCTATTACACTGAAGCTTTCTTT	CASSVTESYYTEAFF	NA	TRBV9	TRBJ1-1	NA
TGTGCCAGCAGTGAAGCGCGGCCAGGGTGGGACGCTGAAGCTTTCTTT	CASSEARPGWDAEAFF	NA	TRBV6-1	TRBJ1-1	few
TGTGCCAGCAGCGGTGGACTCAGCTACGAGCAGTACTTC	CASSGGLSYEQYF	NA	TRBV5-4	TRBJ2-7	NA
TGTGCCAGCAGGGGGGATCTGAACACTGAAGCTTTCTTT	CASRGDLNTEAFF	NA	TRBV9	TRBJ1-1	once
TGTGCCAGCACCTACTCCCCAGGGGCTCGGGAGCAGTTCTTC	CASTYSPGAREQFF	NA	TRBV6-1	TRBJ2-1	NA
TGTGCCAGCGGGGCGGGGCGGAGGGAGACCCAGTACTTC	CASGAGRRETQYF	NA	TRBV6-5	TRBJ2-5	few
TGCGCCAGCAGCCTTTCAGGGGGGCCGGACACAGATACGCAGTATTTT	CASSLSGGPDTDTQYF	NA	TRBV4-1	TRBJ2-3	NA
TGTGCCATCCTAGACACTAGCACAGATACGCAGTATTTT	CAILDTSTDTQYF	NA	TRBV10-3	TRBJ2-3	few
TGCAGTGCTAGAGACAGGACTATGATCTACAATGAGCAGTTCTTC	CSARDRTMIYNEQFF	NA	TRBV20-1	TRBJ2-1	few
TGTGCCAGCGGATGGACAGAATTGAACACTGAAGCTTTCTTT	CASGWTELNTEAFF	NA	TRBV2	TRBJ1-1	NA
TGCGCCAGCAGCCAAGGTGGTAGCGGGGGGATGGGAGAGACCCAGTACTTC	CASSQGGSGGMGETQYF	TRBD2	TRBV4-1	TRBJ2-5	NA